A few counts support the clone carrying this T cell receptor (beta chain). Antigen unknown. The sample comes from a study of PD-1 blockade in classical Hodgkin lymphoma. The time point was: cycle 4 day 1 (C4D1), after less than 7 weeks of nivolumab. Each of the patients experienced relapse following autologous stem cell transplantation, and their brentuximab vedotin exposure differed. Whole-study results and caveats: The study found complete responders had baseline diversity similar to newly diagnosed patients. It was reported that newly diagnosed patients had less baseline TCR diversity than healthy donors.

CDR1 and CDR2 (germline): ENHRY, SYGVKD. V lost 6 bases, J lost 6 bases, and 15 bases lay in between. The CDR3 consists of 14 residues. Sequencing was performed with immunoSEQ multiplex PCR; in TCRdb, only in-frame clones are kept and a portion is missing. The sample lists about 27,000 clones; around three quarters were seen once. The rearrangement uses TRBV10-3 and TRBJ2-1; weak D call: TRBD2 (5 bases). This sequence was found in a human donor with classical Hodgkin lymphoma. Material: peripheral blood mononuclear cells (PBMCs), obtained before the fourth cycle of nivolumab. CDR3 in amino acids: CAISEDFAGNEQFF. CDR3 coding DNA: TGTGCCATCAGCGAGGACTTCGCGGGCAATGAGCAGTTCTTC.